Included here is one T cell receptor beta chain sequence, with context. The antigen remains unidentified. CDR1 is SQVTM and CDR2 is ANQGSEA in the germline V gene. V lost 7 bases to trimming and J lost 10 bases, with 26 bases between them. The CDR3 sequence is 15 residues long. TCRdb keeps only in-frame clones here, not all; method: immunoSEQ multiplex PCR. Here the sample spans tens of thousands of clones, approximately 86% being singletons. The data were taken from a study of cytotoxic CD8 clonotypes in ibrutinib-treated CLL. Study conclusions and caveats: Measured clonality at baseline was greater than in age-matched healthy donors and tracked with circulating CD8+ T-cell counts.

This sequence originates from a human donor with chronic lymphocytic leukemia. This chain uses TRBV29-1 with TRBJ2-1, with TRBD2 as a possible D gene (6 bases). Specimen: PBMCs, collected before ibrutinib treatment. The CDR3 DNA is TGCAGCGCCGGACGCGGGACTTCTGAGTTAGGGGAGCAGTTCTTC. It translates to CSAGRGTSELGEQFF.